This T cell receptor (beta chain) appears in the sequencing data of a study of shared T cell receptors in the human thymus. The germline CDR1 and CDR2 sequences are SQVTM and ANQGSEA. This CDR3 is built from 14 residues. Trimming left V 0 bases short and J 3 bases short, with 11 bases between. Generated by immunoSEQ multiplex PCR, the TCRdb table keeps only in-frame clones and is missing some. The data hold 600,000 or so clones, with about 90% observed a single time. These sequences were also reported in another study, on human thymus T cells. This second study says: The study used thymus tissue resected during corrective heart surgery. Gene usage for V and J segments appeared biased in thymic and blood repertoires.

J is TRBJ1-1 and V is TRBV29-1; D is unresolved. The sequencing input was thymocytes. The clonotype originates from a boy in the first two years of life with a congenital heart defect. CDR3 coding DNA: TGCAGCGTTGAAGATCTTCTGGGAGACACTGAAGCTTTCTTT. Protein: CSVEDLLGDTEAFF. Supplemented by reference TRBV29-1 and TRBJ1-1, the full variable domain reads SAVISQKPSRDICQRGTSLTIQCQVDSQVTMMFWYRQQPGQSLTLIATANQGSEATYESGFVIDKFPISRPNLTFSTLTVSNMSPEDSSIYLCSVEDLLGDTEAFFGQGTRLTVV.